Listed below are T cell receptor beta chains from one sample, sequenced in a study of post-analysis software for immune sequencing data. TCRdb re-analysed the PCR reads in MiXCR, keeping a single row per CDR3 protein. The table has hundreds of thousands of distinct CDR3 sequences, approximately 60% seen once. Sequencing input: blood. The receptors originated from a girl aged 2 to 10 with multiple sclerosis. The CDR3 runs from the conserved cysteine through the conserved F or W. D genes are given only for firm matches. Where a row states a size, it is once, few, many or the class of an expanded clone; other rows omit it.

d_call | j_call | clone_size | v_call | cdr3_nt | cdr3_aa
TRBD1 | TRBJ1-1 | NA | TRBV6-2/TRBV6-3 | TGTGCCAGCAGTTCTCGGACAGGGCTTACTGAAGCTTTCTTT | CASSSRTGLTEAFF
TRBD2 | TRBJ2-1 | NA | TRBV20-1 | TGCAGTGCTAGAGATCGTGGGGGGGAGAGGGTGGATGAGCAGTTCTTC | CSARDRGGERVDEQFF
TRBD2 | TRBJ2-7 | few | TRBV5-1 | TGCGCCAGCTCATCTCTAGCGGTCGGCGAGCAGTACTTC | CASSSLAVGEQYF
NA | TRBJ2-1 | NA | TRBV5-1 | TGCGCCAGCAGCCCTCTGGGGCACTACAATGAGCAGTTCTTC | CASSPLGHYNEQFF
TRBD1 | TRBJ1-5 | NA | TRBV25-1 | TGTGCCAGCAGTGACCCGATGGGACAGGGGAATCAGCCCCAGCATTTT | CASSDPMGQGNQPQHF
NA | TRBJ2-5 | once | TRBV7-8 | TGTGCCAGCAGCCCAGGGCCGTGCCAAGAGACCCAGTACTTC | CASSPGPCQETQYF
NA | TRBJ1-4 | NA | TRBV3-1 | TGTGCCAGCAGCCAAGGGGGGACTAATGAAAAACTGTTTTTT | CASSQGGTNEKLFF
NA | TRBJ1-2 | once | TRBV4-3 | TGCGCCAGCAGCCTATCGACCGTCTTGGGGGACTATGGCTACACCTTC | CASSLSTVLGDYGYTF
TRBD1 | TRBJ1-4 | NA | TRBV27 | TGTGCCAGCAGGAGCCAGGGGGCAGCAAAACTGTTTTTT | CASRSQGAAKLFF
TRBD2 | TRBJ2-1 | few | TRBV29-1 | TGCAGCGTCGGTGGACTAGCGGGAATCTACAATGAGCAGTTCTTC | CSVGGLAGIYNEQFF
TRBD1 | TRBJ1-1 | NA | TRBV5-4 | TGTGCCAGCAGGGCGACAGGGTTTGTTGAAGCTTTCTTT | CASRATGFVEAFF
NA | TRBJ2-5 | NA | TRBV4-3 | TGCGCCAGCAGCCAAGGGACGACAGGAGGGCAGACCCAGTACTTC | CASSQGTTGGQTQYF
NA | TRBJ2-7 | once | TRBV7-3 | TGTGCCAGCAGCTTATATGGGGGCGAGCAGTACTTC | CASSLYGGEQYF
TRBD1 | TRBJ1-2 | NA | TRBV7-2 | TGTGCCAGCAGCTTCCGGGACAGCTACTTACCTCGCTATGGCTACACCTTC | CASSFRDSYLPRYGYTF
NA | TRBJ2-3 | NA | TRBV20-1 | TGCAGTGCTAGAGGCAGCCCTAGCACAGATACGCAGTATTTT | CSARGSPSTDTQYF
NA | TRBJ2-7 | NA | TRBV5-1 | TGCGCCAGCAGCGCACTCGGGTCCGTACGCTACGAGCAGTACTTC | CASSALGSVRYEQYF
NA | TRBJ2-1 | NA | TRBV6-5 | TGTGCCAGCACCAGGAGAACGGGGGAGCAGTTCTTC | CASTRRTGEQFF
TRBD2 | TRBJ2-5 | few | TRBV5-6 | TGTGCCAGCAGCGGACGACTAGCCAGCGCGGGGCCTCATGAAGAGACCCAGTACTTC | CASSGRLASAGPHEETQYF
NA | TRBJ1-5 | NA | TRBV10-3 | TGTGCCATCAGTGAGGGGGGCAGCCACAATCAGCCCCAGCATTTT | CAISEGGSHNQPQHF
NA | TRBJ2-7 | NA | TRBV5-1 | TGCGCCAGCAGCTTATGGGACGGCTCCTACGAGCAGTACTTC | CASSLWDGSYEQYF
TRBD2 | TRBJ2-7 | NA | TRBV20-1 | TGCAGTGCTATCCGGACTAGCGGGCTCTCCTACGAGCAGTACTTC | CSAIRTSGLSYEQYF
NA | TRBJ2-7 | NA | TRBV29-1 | TGCAGCGTTGTTATGGGGTACTACGAGCAGTACTTC | CSVVMGYYEQYF